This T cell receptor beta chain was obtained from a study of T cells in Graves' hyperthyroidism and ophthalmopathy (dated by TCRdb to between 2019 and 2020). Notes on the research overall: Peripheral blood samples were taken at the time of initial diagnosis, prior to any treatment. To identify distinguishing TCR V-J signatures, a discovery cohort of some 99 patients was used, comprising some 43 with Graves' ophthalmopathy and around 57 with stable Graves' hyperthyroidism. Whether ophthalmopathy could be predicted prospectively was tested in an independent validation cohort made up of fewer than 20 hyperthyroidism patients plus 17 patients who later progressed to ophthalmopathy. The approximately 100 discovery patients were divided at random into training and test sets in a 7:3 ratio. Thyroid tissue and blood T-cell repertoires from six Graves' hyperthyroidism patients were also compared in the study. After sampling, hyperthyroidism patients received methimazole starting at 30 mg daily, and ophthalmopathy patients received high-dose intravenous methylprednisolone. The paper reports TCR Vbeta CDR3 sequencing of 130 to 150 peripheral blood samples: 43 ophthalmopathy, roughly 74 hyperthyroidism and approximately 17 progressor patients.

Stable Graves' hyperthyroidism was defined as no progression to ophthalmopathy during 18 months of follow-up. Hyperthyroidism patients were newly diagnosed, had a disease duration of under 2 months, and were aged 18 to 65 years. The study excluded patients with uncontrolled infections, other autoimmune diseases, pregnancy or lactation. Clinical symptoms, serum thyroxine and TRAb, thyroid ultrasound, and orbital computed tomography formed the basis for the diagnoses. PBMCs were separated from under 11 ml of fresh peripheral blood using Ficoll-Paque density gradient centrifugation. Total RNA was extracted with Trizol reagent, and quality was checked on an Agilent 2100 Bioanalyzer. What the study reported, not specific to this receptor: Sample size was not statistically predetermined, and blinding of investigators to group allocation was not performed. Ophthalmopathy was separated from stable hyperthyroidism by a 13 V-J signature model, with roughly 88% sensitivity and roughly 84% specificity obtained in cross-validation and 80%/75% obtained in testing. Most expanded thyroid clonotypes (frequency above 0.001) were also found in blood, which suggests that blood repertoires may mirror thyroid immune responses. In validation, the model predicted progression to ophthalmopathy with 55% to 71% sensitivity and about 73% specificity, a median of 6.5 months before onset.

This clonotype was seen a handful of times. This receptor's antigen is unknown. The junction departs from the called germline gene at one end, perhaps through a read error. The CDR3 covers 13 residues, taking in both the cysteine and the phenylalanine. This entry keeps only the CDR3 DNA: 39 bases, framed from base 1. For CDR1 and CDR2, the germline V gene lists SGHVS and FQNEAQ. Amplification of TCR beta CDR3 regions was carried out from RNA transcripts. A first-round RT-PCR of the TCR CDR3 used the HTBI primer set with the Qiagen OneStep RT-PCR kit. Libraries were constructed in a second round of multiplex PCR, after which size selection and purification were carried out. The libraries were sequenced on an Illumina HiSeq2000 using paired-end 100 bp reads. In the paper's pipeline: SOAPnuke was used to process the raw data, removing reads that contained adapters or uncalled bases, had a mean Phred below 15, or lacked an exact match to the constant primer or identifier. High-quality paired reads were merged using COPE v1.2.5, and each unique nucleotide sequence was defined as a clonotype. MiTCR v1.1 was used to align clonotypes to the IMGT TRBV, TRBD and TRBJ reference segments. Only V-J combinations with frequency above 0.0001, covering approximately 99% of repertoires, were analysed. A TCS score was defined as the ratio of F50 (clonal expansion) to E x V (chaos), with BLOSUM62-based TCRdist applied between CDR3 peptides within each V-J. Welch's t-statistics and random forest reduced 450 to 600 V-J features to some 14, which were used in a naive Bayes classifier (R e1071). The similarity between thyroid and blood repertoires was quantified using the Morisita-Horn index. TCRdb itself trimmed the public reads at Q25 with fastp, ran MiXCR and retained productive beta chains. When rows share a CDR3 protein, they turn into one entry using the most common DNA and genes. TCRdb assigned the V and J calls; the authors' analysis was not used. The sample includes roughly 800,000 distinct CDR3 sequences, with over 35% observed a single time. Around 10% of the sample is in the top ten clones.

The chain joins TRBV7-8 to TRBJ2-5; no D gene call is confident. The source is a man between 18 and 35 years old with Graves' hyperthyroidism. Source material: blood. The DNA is TGCGCCAGCAGCTTGGAACACCAAGAGACCCAGTACTTC. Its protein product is CASSLEHQETQYF. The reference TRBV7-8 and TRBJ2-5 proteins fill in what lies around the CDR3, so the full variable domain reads GAGVSQSPRYKVAKRGQDVALRCDPISGHVSLFWYQQALGQGPEFLTYFQNEAQLDKSGLPSDRFFAERPEGSVSTLKIQRTQQEDSAVYLCASSLEHQETQYFGPGTRLLVL.